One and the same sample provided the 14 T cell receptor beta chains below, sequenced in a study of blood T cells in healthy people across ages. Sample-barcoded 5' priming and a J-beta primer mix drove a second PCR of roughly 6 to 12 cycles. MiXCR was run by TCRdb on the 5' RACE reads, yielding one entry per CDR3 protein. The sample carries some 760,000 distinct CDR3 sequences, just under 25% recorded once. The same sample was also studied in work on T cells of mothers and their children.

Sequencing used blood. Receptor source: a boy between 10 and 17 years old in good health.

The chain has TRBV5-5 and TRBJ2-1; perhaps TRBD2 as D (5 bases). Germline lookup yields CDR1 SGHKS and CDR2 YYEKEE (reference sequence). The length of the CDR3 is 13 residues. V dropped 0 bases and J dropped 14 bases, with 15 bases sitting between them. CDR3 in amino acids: CASSLEVERAEFF. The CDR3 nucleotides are TGTGCCAGCAGCTTGGAGGTGGAGAGGGCGGAGTTCTTC.

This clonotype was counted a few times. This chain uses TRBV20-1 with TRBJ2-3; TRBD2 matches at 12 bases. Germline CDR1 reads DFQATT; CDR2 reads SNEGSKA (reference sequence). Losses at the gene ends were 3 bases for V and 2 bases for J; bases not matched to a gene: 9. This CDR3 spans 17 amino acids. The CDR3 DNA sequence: TGCAGTGCTAGTCTAGCGGGGGGGTCGGCTTCCACAGATACGCAGTATTTT. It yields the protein CSASLAGGSASTDTQYF.

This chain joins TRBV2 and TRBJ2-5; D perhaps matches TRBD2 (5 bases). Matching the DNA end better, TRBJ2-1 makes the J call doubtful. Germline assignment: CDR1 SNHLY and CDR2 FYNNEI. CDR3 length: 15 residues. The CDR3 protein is CASSEKATEADEQFF. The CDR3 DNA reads TGTGCCAGCAGTGAAAAGGCAACCGAAGCGGATGAGCAGTTCTTC.

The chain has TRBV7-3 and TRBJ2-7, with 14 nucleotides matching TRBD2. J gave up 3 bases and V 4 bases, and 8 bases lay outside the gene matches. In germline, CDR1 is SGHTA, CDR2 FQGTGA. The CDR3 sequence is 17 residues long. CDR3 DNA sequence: TGTGCCAGCAGCTCATCCGGGACTAGCGGGAGAAGCTACGAGCAGTACTTC. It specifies CASSSSGTSGRSYEQYF.

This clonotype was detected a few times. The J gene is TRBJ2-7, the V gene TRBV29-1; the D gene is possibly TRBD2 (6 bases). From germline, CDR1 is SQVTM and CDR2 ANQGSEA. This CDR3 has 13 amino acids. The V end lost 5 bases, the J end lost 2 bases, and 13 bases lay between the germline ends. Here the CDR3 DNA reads TGCAGCGTTCGAGCGGGCCTTACCTACGAGCAGTACTTC. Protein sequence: CSVRAGLTYEQYF.

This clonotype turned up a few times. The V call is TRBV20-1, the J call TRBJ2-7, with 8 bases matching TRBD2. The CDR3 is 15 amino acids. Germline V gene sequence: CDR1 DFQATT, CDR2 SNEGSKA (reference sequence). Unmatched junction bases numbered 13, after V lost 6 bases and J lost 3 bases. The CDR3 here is CSAPWAGGGFYEQYF. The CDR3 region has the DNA TGCAGTGCCCCCTGGGCGGGGGGCGGATTCTACGAGCAGTACTTC.

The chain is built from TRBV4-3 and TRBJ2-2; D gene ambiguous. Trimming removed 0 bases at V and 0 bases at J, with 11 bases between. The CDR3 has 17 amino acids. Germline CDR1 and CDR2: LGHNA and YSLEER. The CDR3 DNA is TGCGCCAGCAGCCAAGATAGTGGCAGCACGAACACCGGGGAGCTGTTTTTT. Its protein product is CASSQDSGSTNTGELFF.

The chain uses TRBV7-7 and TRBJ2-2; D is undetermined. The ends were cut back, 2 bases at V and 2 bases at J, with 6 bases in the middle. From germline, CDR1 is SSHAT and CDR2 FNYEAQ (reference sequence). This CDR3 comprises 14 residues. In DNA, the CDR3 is TGTGCCAGCAGCTTAACTATCAACACCGGGGAGCTGTTTTTT. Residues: CASSLTINTGELFF.

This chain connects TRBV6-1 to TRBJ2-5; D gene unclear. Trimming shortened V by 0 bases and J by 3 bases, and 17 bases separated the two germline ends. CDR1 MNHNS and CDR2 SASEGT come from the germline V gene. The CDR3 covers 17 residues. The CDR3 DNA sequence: TGTGCCAGCAGTGAAGCCTTAGCAGCTTACCTTGAAGAGACCCAGTACTTC. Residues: CASSEALAAYLEETQYF.

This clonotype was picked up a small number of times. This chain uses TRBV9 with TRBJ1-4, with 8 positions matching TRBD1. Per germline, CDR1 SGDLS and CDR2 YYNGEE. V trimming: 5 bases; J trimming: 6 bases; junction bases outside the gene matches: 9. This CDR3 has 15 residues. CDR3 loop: CASSTARTGYEKLFF. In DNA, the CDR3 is TGTGCCAGCAGTACCGCGAGGACAGGGTATGAAAAACTGTTTTTT.

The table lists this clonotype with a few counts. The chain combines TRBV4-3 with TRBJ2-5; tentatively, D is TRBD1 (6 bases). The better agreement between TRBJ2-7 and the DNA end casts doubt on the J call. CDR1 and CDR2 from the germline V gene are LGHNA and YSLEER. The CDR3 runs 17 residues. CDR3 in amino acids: CASSQDPGASYGDEQYF. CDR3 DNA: TGCGCCAGCAGCCAAGATCCAGGGGCTTCCTATGGGGACGAGCAGTACTTC.

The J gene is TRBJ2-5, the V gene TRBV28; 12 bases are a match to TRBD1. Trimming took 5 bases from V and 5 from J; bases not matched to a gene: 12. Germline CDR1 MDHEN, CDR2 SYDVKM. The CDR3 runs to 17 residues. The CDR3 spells CASSQREGTGGRETQYF. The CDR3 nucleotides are TGTGCCAGCAGTCAAAGAGAGGGGACAGGGGGCAGGGAGACCCAGTACTTC.

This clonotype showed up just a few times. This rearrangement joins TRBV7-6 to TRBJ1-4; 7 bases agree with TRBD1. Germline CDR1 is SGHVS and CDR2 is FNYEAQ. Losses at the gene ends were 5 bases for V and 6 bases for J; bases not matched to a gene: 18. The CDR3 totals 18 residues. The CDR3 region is CASSLTPGQDGLYEKLFF. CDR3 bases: TGTGCCAGCAGCCTAACACCCGGACAGGACGGATTGTATGAAAAACTGTTTTTT.

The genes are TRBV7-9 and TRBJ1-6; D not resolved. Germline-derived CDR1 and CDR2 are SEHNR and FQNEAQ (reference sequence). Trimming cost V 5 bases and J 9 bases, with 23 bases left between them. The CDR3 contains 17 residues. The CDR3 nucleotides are TGTGCCAGCAGCCCGTTCCCGGCCGCGCTAGCGGGTTCACCCCTCCACTTT. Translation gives CASSPFPAALAGSPLHF.